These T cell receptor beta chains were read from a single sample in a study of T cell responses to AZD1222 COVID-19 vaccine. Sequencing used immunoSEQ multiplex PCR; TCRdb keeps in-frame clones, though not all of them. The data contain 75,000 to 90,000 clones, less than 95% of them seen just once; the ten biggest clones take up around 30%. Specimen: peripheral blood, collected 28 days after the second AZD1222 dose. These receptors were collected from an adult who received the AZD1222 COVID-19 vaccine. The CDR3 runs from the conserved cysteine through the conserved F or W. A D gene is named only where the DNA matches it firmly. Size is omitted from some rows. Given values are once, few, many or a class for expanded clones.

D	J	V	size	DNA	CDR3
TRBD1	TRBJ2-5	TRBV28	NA	TGTGCCAGCAAGAGGACAGGGGGCCTAGAGACCCAGTACTTC	CASKRTGGLETQYF
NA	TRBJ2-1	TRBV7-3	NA	TGTGCCAGCAGCGTCCAGGGTCATGAGCAGTTCTTC	CASSVQGHEQFF
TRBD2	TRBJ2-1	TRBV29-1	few	TGCAGCGTTGTCCCTTTTAGCGGGGACTACAATGAGCAGTTCTTC	CSVVPFSGDYNEQFF
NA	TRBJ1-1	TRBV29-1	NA	TGCAGCGTTGATGTCCGGGGGGCACTTACTGGTGAAGCTTTCTTT	CSVDVRGALTGEAFF
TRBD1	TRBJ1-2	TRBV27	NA	TGTGCCAGCAGTTGGGGTCAGGGGGTCGGGTATGGCTACACCTTC	CASSWGQGVGYGYTF
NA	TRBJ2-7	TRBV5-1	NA	TGCGCCAGCAGCTTGGGTTTTAACTCAGACCCCTACGAGCAGTACTTC	CASSLGFNSDPYEQYF
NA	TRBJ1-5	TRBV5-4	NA	TGTGCCAGCAGCTTGGGGCAGGGCGGCCAGCCCCAGCATTTT	CASSLGQGGQPQHF
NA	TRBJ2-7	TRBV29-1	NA	TGCAGCGTTAGGGAGGGAAGGCTAGCGCTAAAAAACAGGGACGAGCAGTACTTC	CSVREGRLALKNRDEQYF
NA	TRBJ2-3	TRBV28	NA	TGTGCCAGCCCCCCCGAGTCATCTAGCACAGATACGCAGTATTTT	CASPPESSSTDTQYF
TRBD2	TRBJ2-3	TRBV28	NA	TGTGCCAGCATAACGGCTAGCGGGAGTTTCCCAGATACGCAGTATTTT	CASITASGSFPDTQYF
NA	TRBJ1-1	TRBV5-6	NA	TGTGCCAGCAGCTCGACCACAGGGTTGGATACTGAAGCTTTCTTT	CASSSTTGLDTEAFF
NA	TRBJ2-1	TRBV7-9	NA	TGTGCCAGCGTCCAGGCAGGGTGGAATGAGCAGTTCTTC	CASVQAGWNEQFF
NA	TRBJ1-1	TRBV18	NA	TGTGCCAGCTCACCACCAGCGGGCGGTGAAGCTTTCTTT	CASSPPAGGEAFF
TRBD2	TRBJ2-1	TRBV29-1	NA	TGCAGCGTTGAAAGGTTCCCGCGGGGGAGTGAGCAGTTCTTC	CSVERFPRGSEQFF
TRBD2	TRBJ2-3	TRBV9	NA	TGTGCCAGCAGCGTAGACGGGAGGGGTTACCCAAGCACAGATACGCAGTATTTT	CASSVDGRGYPSTDTQYF
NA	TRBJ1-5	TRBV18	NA	TGTGCCAGCTCACCACCGGGCGGAATAAGCAATCAGCCCCAGCATTTT	CASSPPGGISNQPQHF
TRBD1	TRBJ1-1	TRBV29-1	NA	TGCAGCGTTGACCATACCGGGACAGGGGGAACTGAAGCTTTCTTT	CSVDHTGTGGTEAFF
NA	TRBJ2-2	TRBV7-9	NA	TGTGCCAGCAGCTTAAAAGGGGAACTGTTTCCCGGGGAGCTGTTTTTT	CASSLKGELFPGELFF
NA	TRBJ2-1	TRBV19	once	TGTGCCAGTATGACTAGAGATTACACTAGCTCCTACAATGAGCAGTTCTTC	CASMTRDYTSSYNEQFF
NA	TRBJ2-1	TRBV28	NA	TGTGCCAGCATTCCGGACAGCGTTTACAATGAGCAGTTCTTC	CASIPDSVYNEQFF
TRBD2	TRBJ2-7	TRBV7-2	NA	TGTGCCAGCAGACCCGGGACTAGAGACGAGCAGTACTTC	CASRPGTRDEQYF
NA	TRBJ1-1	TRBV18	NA	TGTGCCAGCTCACAGGGGATGAACACTGAAGCTTTCTTT	CASSQGMNTEAFF
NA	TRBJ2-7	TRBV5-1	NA	TGCGCCAGCAGCTTGACGACAGGACCCTACGAGCAGTACTTC	CASSLTTGPYEQYF
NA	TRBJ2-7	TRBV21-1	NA	TGTGCCAGCAGCAAAAGGAGCTCCTACGAGCAGTACTTC	CASSKRSSYEQYF
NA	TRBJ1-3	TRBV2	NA	TGTGCCAGCAGTAGGGAGGGTGGAAACACCATATATTTT	CASSREGGNTIYF
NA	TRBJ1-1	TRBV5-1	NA	TGCGCCAGCAGCTTGGAAGTGGGGGGCACTGAAGCTTTCTTT	CASSLEVGGTEAFF
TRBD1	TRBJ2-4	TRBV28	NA	TGTGCCAGCATGGGACCATGGACAGGGTCCTTAGCCAAAAACATTCAGTACTTC	CASMGPWTGSLAKNIQYF
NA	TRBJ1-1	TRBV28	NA	TGTGCCAGCAGTTCCCAGCGTCCTCGTTTCCCGGGGACTTTCTTT	CASSSQRPRFPGTFF
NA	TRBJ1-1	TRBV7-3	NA	TGTGCCAGCAGCTTCGGACGTCTGAACACTGAAGCTTTCTTT	CASSFGRLNTEAFF
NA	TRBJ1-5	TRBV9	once	TGTGCCAGCAGCGTAGGTAATAGCAATCAGCCCCAGCATTTT	CASSVGNSNQPQHF
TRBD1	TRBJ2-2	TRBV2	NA	TGTGCCAGCAGACCCGGGACAGGGGAAGTCGGGGAGCTGTTTTTT	CASRPGTGEVGELFF
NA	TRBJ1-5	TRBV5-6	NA	TGTGCCAGCAGCTTGACAGGGTATATTCAGCCCCAGCATTTT	CASSLTGYIQPQHF
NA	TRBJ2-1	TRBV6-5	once	TGTGCCAGCAGTTGGGGGGCGAGTCCAAATGAGCAGTTCTTC	CASSWGASPNEQFF
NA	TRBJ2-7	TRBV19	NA	TGTGCCAGTAGTAGAGGCGGCCCGCGGGAGCAGTACTTC	CASSRGGPREQYF
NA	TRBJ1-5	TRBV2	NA	TGTGCCAGCAGGCGAGAACTCTATAGCAATCAGCCCCAGCATTTT	CASRRELYSNQPQHF
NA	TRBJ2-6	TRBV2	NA	TGTGCCAGCAGTCCCGGGGCTGGGGCCAACGTCCTGACTTTC	CASSPGAGANVLTF
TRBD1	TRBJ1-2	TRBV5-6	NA	TGTGCCAGCAGCTTGGCCGGGGACAGTAACTATGGCTACACCTTC	CASSLAGDSNYGYTF
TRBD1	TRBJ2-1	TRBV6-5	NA	TGTGCCAGCACTAGGACAGGGGGCAAGGATGAGCAGTTCTTC	CASTRTGGKDEQFF
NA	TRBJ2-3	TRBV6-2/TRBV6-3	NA	TGTGCCAGCAGTTACTCGACTAGCACAGATACGCAGTATTTT	CASSYSTSTDTQYF
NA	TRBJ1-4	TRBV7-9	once	TGTGCCAGCAGCTTATTGGCGGACGCTGAAAAACTGTTTTTT	CASSLLADAEKLFF
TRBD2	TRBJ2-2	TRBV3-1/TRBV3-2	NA	TGTGCCAGCGGGGTAGCGGGAGCGAACACCGGGGAGCTGTTTTTT	CASGVAGANTGELFF
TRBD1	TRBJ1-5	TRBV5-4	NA	TGTGCCAGCAGCTCGGACAGGGGGGATCAGCCCCAGCATTTT	CASSSDRGDQPQHF
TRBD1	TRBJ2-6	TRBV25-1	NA	TGTGCCAGCAGTGCAGGGACAGGTCACTCTGGGGCCAACGTCCTGACTTTC	CASSAGTGHSGANVLTF
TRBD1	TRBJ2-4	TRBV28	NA	TGTGCCAGCAGTTCATCCCGGGACAGGGGACACCTAGCCAAAAACATTCAGTACTTC	CASSSSRDRGHLAKNIQYF
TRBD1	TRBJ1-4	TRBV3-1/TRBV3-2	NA	TGTGCCAGCAGCCTACAGGGACAGGGTGGTGAAAAACTGTTTTTT	CASSLQGQGGEKLFF
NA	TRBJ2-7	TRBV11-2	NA	TGTGCCAGCAGAACTGACTCGAACTCCTACGAGCAGTACTTC	CASRTDSNSYEQYF
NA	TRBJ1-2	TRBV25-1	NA	TGTGCCAGCACCCAGGGGTCGAGCTACACCTTC	CASTQGSSYTF
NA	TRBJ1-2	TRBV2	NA	TGTGCCAGCAACGGGGAGCCGGGCTACACCTTC	CASNGEPGYTF
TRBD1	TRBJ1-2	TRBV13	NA	TGTGCCAGCAGCTTAGGGCAGGGGGACTATGGCTACACCTTC	CASSLGQGDYGYTF
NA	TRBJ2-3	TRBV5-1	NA	TGCGCCAGCACCCCGGACAGCACAGATACGCAGTATTTT	CASTPDSTDTQYF
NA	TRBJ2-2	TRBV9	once	TGTGCCAGCAGCTCCTACTCGAACACCGGGGAGCTGTTTTTT	CASSSYSNTGELFF
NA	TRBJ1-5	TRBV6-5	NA	TGTGCCAGCAGTTACTCCTGGACAGATCAGCCCCAGCATTTT	CASSYSWTDQPQHF
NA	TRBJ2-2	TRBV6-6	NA	TGTGCCAGCAGACTCTACCAGAACACCGGGGAGCTGTTTTTT	CASRLYQNTGELFF
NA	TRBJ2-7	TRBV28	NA	TGTGCCAGCAGACTCTGGGGTGATACCTACGAGCAGTACTTC	CASRLWGDTYEQYF
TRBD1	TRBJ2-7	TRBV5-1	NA	TGCGCCAGCAGCATGACAGGGTGGGTCGGCGAGCAGTACTTC	CASSMTGWVGEQYF
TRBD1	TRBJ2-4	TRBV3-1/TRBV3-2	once	TGTGCCAGCAGCCCACAGGGGGCGAAGGCCAAAAACATTCAGTACTTC	CASSPQGAKAKNIQYF